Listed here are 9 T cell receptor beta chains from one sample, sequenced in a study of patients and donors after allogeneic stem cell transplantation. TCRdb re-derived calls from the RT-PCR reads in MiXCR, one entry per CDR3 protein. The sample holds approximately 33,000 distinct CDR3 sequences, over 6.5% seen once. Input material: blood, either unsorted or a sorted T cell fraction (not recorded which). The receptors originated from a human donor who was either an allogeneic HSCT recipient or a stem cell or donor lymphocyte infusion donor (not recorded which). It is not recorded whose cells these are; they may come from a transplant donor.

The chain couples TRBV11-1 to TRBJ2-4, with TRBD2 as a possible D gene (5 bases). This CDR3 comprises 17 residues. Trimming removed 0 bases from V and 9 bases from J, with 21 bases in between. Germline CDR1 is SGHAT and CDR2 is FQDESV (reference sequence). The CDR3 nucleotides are TGTGCCAGCAGCTTAGCCACTAGTTTTTCCCCTTTCGGCATTCAGTACTTC. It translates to CASSLATSFSPFGIQYF.

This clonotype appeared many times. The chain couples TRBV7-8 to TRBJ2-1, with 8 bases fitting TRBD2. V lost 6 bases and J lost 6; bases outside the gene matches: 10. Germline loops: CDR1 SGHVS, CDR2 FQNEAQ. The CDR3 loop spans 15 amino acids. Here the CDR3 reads CASSLLRTSSNEQFF. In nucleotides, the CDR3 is TGTGCCAGCAGTTTACTTCGGACTAGCAGCAATGAGCAGTTCTTC.

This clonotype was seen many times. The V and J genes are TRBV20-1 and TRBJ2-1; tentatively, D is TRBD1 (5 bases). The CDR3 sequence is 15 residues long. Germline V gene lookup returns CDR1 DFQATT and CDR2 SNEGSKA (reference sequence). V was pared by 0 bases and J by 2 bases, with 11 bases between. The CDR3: CSARENRLPYNEQFF. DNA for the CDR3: TGCAGTGCTAGAGAGAACAGGCTCCCCTACAATGAGCAGTTCTTC.

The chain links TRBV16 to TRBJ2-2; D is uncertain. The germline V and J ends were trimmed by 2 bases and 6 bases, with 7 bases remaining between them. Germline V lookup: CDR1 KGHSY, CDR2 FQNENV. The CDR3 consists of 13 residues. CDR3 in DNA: TGTGCCAGCAGCCAACTCTTATCCGGGGAGCTGTTTTTT. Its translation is CASSQLLSGELFF.

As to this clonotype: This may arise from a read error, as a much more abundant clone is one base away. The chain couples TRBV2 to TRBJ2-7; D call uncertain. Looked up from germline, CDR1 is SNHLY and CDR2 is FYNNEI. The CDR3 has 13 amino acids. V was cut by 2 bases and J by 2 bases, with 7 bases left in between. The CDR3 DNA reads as TGTGCCAGCAGTGAATTTAGAGCCTACGAGCAGTACTTC. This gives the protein CASSEFRAYEQYF. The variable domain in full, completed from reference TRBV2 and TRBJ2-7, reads EPEVTQTPSHQVTQMGQEVILRCVPISNHLYFYWYRQILGQKVEFLVSFYNNEISEKSEIFDDQFSVERPDGSNFTLKIRSTKLEDSAMYFCASSEFRAYEQYFGPGTRLTVT.

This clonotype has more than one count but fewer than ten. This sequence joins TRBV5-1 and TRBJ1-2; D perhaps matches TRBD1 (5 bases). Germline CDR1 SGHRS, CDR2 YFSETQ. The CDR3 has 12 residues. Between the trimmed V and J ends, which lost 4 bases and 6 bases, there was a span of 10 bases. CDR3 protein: CASSMNRNGYTF. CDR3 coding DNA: TGCGCCAGCAGCATGAACAGGAATGGCTACACCTTC. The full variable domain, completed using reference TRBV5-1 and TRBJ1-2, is KAGVTQTPRYLIKTRGQQVTLSCSPISGHRSVSWYQQTPGQGLQFLFEYFSETQRNKGNFPGRFSGRQFSNSRSEMNVSTLELGDSALYLCASSMNRNGYTFGSGTRLTVV.

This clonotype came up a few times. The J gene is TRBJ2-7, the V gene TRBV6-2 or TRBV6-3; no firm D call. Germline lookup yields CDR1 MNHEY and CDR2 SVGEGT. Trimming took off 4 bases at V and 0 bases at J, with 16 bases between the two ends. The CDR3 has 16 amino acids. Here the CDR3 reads CASSLSSWADSYEQYF. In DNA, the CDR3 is TGTGCCAGCAGTTTATCGAGCTGGGCGGACTCCTACGAGCAGTACTTC.

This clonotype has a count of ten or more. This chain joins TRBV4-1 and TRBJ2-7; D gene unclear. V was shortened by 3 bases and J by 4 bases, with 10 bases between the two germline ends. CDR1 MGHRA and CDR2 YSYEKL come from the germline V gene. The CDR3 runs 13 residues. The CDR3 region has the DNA TGCGCCAGCAGCCAGGAAACAGAGTACGAGCAGTACTTC. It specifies CASSQETEYEQYF.

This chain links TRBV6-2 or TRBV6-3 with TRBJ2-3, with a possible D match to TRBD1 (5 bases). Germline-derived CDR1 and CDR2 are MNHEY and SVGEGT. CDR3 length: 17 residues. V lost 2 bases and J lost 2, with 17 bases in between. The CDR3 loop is CASSYPETGLPTDTQYF. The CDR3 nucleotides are TGTGCCAGCAGTTACCCCGAAACAGGCCTTCCCACAGATACGCAGTATTTT.